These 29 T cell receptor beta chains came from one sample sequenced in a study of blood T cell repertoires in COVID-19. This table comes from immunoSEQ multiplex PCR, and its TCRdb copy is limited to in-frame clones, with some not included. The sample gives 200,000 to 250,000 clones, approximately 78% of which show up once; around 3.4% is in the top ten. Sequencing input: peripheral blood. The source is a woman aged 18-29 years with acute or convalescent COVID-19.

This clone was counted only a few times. In nucleotides, the CDR3 is TGTGCTAGTGCTGGGGACAGAACCGCCTACGAGCAGTACTTC. Translated, it gives CASAGDRTAYEQYF. The chain has TRBV12-5 and TRBJ2-7; TRBD1 matches 7 bases. The CDR3 covers 14 residues. V lost 7 bases, J lost 2 bases, and 8 bases stayed unmatched. Germline V gene lookup returns CDR1 LGHNT and CDR2 FRNRAP.

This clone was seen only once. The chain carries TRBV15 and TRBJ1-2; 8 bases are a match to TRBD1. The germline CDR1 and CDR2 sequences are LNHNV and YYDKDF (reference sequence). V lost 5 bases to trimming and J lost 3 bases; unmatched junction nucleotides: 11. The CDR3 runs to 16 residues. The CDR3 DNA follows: TGTGCCACCAGCGGCGGGGCAGGGGGCCTTGACTATGGCTACACCTTC. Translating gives CATSGGAGGLDYGYTF.

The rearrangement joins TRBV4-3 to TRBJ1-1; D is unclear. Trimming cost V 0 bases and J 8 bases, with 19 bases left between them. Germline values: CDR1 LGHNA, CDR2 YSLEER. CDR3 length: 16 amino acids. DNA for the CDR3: TGCGCCAGCAGCCAAGATGCGGCCAGTCCTTTTGGGGAAGCTTTCTTT. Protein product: CASSQDAASPFGEAFF.

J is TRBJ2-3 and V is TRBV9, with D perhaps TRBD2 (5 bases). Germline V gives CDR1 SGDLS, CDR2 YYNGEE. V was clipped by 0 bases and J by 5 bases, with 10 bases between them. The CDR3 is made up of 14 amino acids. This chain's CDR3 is CASSVGGVGDTQYF. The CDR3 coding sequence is TGTGCCAGCAGCGTAGGGGGAGTCGGAGATACGCAGTATTTT.

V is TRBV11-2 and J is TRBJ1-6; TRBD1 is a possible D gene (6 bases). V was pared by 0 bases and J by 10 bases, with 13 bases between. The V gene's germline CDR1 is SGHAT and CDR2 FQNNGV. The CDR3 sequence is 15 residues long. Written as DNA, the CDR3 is TGTGCCAGCAGCTTAGAGGGGGCCGACCACTCACCCCTCCACTTT. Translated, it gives CASSLEGADHSPLHF.

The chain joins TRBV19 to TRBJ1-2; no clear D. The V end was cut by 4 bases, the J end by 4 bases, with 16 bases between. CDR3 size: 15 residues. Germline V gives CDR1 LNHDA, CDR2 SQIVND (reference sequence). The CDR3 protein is CASSTGSGYSYGYTF. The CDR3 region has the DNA TGTGCCAGTAGTACAGGAAGTGGATACAGCTATGGCTACACCTTC.

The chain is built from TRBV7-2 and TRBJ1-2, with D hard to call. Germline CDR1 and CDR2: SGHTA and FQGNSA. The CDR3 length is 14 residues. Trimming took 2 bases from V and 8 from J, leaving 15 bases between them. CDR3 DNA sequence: TGTGCCAGCAGCTTACGTTTCCGGGGAAGGGGCTACACCTTC. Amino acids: CASSLRFRGRGYTF. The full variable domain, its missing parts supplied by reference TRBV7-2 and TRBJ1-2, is GAGVSQSPSNKVTEKGKDVELRCDPISGHTALYWYRQSLGQGLEFLIYFQGNSAPDKSGLPSDRFSAERTGGSVSTLTIQRTQQEDSAVYLCASSLRFRGRGYTFGSGTRLTVV.

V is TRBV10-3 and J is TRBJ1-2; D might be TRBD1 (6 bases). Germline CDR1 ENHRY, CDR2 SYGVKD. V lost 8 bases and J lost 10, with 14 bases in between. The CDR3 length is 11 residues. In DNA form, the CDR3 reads TGTGCCATCGCCCGACAGGCCCACTACACCTTC. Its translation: CAIARQAHYTF.

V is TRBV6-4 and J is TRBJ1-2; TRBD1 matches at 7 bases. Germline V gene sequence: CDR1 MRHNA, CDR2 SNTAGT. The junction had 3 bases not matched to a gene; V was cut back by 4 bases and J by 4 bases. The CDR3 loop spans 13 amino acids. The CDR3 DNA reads TGTGCCAGCAGTGCGAGGGGGCCCTATGGCTACACCTTC. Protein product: CASSARGPYGYTF.

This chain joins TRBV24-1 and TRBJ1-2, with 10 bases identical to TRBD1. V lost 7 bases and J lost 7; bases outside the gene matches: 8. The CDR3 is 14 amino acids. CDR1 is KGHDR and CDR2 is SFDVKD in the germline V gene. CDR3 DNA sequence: TGTGCCACCAGAGCGGGACAGGGGTTGGGTGGCTACACCTTC. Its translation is CATRAGQGLGGYTF.

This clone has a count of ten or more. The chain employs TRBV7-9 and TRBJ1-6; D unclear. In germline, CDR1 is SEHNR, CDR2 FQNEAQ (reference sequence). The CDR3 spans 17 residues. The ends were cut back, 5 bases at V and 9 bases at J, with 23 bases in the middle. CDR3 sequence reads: CASSAQAWRAGISPLHF. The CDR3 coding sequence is TGTGCCAGCAGCGCCCAAGCCTGGAGAGCGGGGATTTCACCCCTCCACTTT.

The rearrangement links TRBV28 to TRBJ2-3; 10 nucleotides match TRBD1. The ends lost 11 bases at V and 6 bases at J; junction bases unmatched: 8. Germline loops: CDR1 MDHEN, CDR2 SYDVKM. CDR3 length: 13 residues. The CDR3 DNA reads TGTGCCGGCCGACAGGGGGCGTCCGATACGCAGTATTTT. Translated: CAGRQGASDTQYF.

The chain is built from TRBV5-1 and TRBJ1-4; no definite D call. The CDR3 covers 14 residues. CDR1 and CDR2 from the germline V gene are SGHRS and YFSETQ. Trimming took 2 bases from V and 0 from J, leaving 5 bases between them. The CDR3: CASSFTATNEKLFF. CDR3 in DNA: TGCGCCAGCAGCTTTACTGCAACTAATGAAAAACTGTTTTTT.

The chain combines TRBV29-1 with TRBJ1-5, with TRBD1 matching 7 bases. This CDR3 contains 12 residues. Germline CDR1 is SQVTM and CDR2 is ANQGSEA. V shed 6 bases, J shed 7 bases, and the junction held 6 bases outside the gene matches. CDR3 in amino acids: CSVGGGMQPQHF. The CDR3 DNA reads TGCAGCGTAGGAGGGGGCATGCAGCCCCAGCATTTT.

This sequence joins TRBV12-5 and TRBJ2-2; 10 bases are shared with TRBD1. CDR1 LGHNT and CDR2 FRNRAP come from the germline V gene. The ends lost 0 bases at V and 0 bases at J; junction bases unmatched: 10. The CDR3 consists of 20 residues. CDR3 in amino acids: CASGLVIWTGGSTNTGELFF. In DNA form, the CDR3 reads TGTGCTAGTGGTTTGGTAATTTGGACAGGGGGTTCTACGAACACCGGGGAGCTGTTTTTT.

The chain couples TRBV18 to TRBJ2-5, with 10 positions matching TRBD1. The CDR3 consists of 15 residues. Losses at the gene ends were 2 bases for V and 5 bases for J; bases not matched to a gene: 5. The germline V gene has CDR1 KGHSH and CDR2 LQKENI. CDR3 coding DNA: TGTGCCAGCTCACCAAGACAGGGGGCTTGGGAGACCCAGTACTTC. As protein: CASSPRQGAWETQYF. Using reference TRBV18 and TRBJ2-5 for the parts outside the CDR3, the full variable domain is NAGVMQNPRHLVRRRGQEARLRCSPMKGHSHVYWYRQLPEEGLKFMVYLQKENIIDESGMPKERFSAEFPKEGPSILRIQQVVRGDSAAYFCASSPRQGAWETQYFGPGTRLLVL.

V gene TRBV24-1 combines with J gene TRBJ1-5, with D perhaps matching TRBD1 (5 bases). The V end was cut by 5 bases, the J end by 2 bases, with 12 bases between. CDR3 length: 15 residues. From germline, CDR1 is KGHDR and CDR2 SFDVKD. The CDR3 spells CATSVGGAGNQPQHF. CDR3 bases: TGTGCCACCAGTGTAGGAGGGGCAGGCAATCAGCCCCAGCATTTT.

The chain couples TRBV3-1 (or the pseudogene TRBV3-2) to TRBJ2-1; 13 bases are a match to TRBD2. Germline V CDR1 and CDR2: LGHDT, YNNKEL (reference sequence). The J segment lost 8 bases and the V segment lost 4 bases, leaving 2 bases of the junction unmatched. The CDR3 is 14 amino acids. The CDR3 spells CASSRTSGSHEQFF. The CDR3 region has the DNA TGTGCCAGCAGCCGGACTAGCGGGAGTCATGAGCAGTTCTTC.

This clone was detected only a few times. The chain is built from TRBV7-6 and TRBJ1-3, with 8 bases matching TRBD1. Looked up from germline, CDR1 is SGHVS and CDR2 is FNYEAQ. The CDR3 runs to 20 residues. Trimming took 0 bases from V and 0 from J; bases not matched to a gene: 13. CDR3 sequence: CASSLAFLTGDPSSGNTIYF. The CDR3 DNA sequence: TGTGCCAGCAGCTTAGCGTTCTTGACAGGGGATCCGAGCTCTGGAAACACCATATATTTT.

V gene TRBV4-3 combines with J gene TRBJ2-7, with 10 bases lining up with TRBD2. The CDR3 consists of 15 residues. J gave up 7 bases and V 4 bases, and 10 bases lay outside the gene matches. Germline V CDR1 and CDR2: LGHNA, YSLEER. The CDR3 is CASSRGLADPLEQYF. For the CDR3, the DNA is TGCGCCAGCAGCCGTGGACTAGCGGACCCCTTGGAGCAGTACTTC.

The CDR3 coding sequence is TGTGCCAGCAGCCCCCTAAGCACAGATACGCAGTATTTT. Protein product: CASSPLSTDTQYF. V and J are TRBV4-2 and TRBJ2-3; no definite D call. The germline V gene encodes CDR1 LGHNA and CDR2 YNFKEQ. This CDR3 region has 13 residues. V lost 4 bases and J 0 bases, leaving 5 bases between the germline ends.

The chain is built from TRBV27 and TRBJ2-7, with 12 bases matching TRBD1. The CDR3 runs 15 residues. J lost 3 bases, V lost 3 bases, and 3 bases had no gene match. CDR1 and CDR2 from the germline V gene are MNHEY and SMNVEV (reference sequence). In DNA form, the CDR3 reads TGTGCCAGCAGTTTTGGGACAGGGGGCGTCTACGAGCAGTACTTC. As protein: CASSFGTGGVYEQYF.

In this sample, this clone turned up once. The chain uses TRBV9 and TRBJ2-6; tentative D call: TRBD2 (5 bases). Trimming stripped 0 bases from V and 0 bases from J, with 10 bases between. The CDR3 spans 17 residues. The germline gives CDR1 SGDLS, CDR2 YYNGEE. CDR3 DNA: TGTGCCAGCAGCGTAGTACCGGGAAGCTCTGGGGCCAACGTCCTGACTTTC. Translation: CASSVVPGSSGANVLTF.

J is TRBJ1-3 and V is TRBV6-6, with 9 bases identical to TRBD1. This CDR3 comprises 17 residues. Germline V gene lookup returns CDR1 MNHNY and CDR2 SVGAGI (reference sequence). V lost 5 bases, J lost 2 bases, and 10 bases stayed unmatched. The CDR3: CASSRTGAGGTGNTIYF. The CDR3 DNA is TGTGCCAGCAGTCGGACAGGGGCCGGTGGAACTGGAAACACCATATATTTT.

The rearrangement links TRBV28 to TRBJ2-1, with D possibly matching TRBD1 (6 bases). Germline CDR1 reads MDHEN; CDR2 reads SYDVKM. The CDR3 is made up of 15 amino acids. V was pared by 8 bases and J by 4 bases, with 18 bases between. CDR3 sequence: CASSVRDRLYNEQFF. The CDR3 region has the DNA TGTGCCAGCTCCGTTCGAGACAGGCTTTACAATGAGCAGTTCTTC.

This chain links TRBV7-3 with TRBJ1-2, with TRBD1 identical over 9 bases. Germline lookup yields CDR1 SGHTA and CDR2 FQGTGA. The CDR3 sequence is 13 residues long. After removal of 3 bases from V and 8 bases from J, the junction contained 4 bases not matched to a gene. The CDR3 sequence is CASSFGTGSGYTF. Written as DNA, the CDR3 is TGTGCCAGCAGCTTTGGGACAGGGTCCGGCTACACCTTC.

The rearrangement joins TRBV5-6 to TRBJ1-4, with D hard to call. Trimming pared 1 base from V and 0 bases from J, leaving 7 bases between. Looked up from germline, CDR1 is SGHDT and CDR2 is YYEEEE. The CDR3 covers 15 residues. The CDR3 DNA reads TGTGCCAGCAGCTTGTCGGGGACAACTAATGAAAAACTGTTTTTT. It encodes CASSLSGTTNEKLFF.

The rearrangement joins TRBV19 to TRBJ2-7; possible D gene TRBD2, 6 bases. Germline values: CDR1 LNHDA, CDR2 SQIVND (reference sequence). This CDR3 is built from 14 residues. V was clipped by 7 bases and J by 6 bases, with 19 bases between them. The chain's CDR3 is CASTETWRAREQYF. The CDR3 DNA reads TGTGCCAGTACCGAAACCTGGAGGGCCCGCGAGCAGTACTTC.

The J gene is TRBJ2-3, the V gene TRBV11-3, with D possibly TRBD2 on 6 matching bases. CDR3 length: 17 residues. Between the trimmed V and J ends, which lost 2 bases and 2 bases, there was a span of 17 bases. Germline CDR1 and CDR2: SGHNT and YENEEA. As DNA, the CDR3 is TGTGCCAGCAGCTTAACACCGGGATTAGCGGACACAGATACGCAGTATTTT. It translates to CASSLTPGLADTDTQYF.